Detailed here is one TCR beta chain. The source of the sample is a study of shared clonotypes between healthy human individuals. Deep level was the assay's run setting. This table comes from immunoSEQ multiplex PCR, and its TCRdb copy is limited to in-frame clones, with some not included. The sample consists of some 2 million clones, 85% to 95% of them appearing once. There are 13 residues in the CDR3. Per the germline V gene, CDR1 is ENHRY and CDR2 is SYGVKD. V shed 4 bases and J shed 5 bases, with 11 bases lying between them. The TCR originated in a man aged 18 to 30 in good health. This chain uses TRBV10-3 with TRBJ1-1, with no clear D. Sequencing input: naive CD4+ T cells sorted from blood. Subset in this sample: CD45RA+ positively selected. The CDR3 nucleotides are TGTGCCATCAGTGTGGGGTACCTGACTGAAGCTTTCTTT. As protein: CAISVGYLTEAFF.